This T cell receptor (beta chain) was profiled in a study of blood T cells in healthy people across ages. This clonotype was detected a few times. V dropped 1 base and J dropped 5 bases, with 11 bases sitting between them. Germline V gene sequence: CDR1 DFQATT, CDR2 SNEGSKA (reference sequence). The CDR3 length is 13 residues. Alongside a J-beta primer mix, a sample-barcoded 5' primer served in a second PCR lasting roughly 7 to 12 cycles. Each CDR3 protein is one row after TCRdb ran MiXCR on the 5' RACE reads. Of about 1.8 million distinct CDR3 sequences in the sample, less than 50% were seen once. The extraction recovered at least 5.5 micrograms of total RNA per sample.

The chain has TRBV20-1 and TRBJ2-5; maybe TRBD2 (6 bases). The TCR originated in a woman aged 40 to 49 in good health. Sequenced input: blood. In DNA, the CDR3 is TGCAGTGCTAGAGGGGGCGGAGGGGAGACCCAGTACTTC. The encoded protein is CSARGGGGETQYF.